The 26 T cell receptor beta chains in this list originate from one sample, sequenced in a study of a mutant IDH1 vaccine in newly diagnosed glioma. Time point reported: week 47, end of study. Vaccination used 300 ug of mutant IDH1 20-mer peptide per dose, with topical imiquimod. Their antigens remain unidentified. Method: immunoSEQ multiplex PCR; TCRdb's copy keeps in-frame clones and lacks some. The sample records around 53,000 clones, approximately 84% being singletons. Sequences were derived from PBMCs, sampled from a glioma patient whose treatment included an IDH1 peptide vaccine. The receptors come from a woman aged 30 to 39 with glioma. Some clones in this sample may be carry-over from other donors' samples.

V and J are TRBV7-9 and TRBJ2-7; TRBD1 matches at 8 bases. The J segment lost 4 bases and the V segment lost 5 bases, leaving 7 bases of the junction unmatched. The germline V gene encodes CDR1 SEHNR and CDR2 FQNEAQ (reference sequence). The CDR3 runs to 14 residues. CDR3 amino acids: CASSRRQGPYEQYF. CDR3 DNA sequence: TGTGCCAGCAGCCGACGACAGGGGCCTTACGAGCAGTACTTC.

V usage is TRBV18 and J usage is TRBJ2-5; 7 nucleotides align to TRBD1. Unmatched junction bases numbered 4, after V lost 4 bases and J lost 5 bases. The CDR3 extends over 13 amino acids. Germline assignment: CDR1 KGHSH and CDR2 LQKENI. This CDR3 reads CASSQGQDETQYF. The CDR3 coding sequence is TGTGCCAGCTCACAAGGACAGGACGAGACCCAGTACTTC.

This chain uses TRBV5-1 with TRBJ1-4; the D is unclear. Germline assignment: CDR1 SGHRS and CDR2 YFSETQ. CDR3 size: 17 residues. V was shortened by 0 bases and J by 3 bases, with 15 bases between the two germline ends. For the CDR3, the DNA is TGCGCCAGCAGCTTGGCAGGTCGGTCGGGTGCTAATGAAAAACTGTTTTTT. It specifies CASSLAGRSGANEKLFF. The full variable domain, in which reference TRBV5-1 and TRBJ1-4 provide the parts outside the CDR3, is KAGVTQTPRYLIKTRGQQVTLSCSPISGHRSVSWYQQTPGQGLQFLFEYFSETQRNKGNFPGRFSGRQFSNSRSEMNVSTLELGDSALYLCASSLAGRSGANEKLFFGSGTQLSVL.

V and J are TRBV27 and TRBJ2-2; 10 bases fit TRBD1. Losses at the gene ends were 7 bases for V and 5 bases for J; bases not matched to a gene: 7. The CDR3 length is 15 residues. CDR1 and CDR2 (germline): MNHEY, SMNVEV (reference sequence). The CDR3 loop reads CASNRQGAGTGELFF. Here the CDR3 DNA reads TGTGCCAGCAATAGACAGGGGGCGGGAACCGGGGAGCTGTTTTTT.

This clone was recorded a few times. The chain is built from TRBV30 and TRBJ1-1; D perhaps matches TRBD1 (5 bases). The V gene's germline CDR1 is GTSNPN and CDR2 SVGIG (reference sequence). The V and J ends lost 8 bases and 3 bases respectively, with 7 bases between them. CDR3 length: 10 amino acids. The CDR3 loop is CAGTYTEAFF. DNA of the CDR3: TGTGCCGGGACCTACACTGAAGCTTTCTTT.

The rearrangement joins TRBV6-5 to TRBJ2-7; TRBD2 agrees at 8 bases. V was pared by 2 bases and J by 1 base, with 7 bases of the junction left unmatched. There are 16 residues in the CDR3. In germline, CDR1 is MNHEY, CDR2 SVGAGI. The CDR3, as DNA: TGTGCCAGCAGTTACGATGCGGGAGGAAGGTCCTACGAGCAGTACTTC. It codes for CASSYDAGGRSYEQYF.

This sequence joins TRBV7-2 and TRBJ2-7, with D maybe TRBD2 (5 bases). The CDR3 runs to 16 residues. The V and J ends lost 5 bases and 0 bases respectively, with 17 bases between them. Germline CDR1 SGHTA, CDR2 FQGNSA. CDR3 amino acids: CASSPEGYLLSYEQYF. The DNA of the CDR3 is TGTGCCAGCAGCCCAGAGGGCTACCTACTCTCCTACGAGCAGTACTTC.

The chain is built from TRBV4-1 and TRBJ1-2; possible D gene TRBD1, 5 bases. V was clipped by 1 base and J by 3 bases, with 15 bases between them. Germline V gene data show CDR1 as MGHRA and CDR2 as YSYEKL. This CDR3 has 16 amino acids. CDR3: CASSQGGQASDYGYTF. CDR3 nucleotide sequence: TGCGCCAGCAGCCAAGGGGGCCAGGCTTCCGACTATGGCTACACCTTC.

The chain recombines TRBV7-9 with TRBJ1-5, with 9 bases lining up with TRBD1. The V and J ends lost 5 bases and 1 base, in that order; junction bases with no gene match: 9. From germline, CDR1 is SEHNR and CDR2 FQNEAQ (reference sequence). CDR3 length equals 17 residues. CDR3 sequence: CASSPLSGQGSNQPQHF. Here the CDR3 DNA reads TGTGCCAGCAGCCCACTTTCGGGACAGGGAAGCAATCAGCCCCAGCATTTT.

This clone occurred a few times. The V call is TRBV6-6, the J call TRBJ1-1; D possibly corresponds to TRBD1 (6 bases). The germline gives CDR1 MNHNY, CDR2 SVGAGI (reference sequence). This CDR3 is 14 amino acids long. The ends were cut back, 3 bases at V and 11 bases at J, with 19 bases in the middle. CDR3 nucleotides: TGTGCCAGCAGTTATGATCAGGGGACCGATGGGGCTTTCTTT. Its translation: CASSYDQGTDGAFF.

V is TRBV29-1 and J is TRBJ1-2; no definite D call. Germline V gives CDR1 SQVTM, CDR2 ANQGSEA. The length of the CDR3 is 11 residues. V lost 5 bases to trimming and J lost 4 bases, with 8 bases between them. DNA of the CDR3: TGCAGCGTTTCAGGCTCCTATGGCTACACCTTC. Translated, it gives CSVSGSYGYTF.

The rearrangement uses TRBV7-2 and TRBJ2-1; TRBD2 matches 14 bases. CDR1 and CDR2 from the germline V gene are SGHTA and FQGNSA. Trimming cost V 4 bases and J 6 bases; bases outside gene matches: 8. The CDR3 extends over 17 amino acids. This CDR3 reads CASSSTSGRDLGNEQFF. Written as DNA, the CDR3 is TGTGCCAGCAGCTCGACTAGCGGGAGGGATTTGGGCAATGAGCAGTTCTTC.

CDR3 loop: CSQQGGGLGEIKQFF. The CDR3 DNA reads TGTTCCCAGCAGGGGGGCGGCCTTGGCGAGATTAAGCAGTTCTTC. V is TRBV21-1 and J is TRBJ2-1; TRBD1, the D gene given by the table, was not confirmed from the DNA. TRBV21-1 is recorded as a pseudogene. The CDR3 runs to 15 residues.

The CDR3 spells CASSLGGPAGDTQYF. CDR3 DNA: TGTGCCAGCAGCTTGGGGGGTCCGGCCGGAGATACGCAGTATTTT. The chain uses TRBV5-6 and TRBJ2-3; no clear D. V shed 0 bases and J shed 5 bases, with 13 bases lying between them. Germline CDR1 SGHDT, CDR2 YYEEEE. The CDR3 runs to 15 residues. Using reference TRBV5-6 and TRBJ2-3 for the parts outside the CDR3, the full variable domain is DAGVTQSPTHLIKTRGQQVTLRCSPKSGHDTVSWYQQALGQGPQFIFQYYEEEERQRGNFPDRFSGHQFPNYSSELNVNALLLGDSALYLCASSLGGPAGDTQYFGPGTRLTVL.

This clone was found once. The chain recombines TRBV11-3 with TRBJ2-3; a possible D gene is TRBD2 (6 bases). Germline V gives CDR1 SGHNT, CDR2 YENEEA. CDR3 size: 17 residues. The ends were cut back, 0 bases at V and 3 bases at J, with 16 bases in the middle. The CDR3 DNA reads TGTGCCAGCAGCTTAGAGTGTCGGGAGAGGTGGACAGATACGCAGTATTTT. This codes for CASSLECRERWTDTQYF.

The CDR3 spells CASSPRVRGAETQYF. CDR3 nucleotides: TGTGCCAGTAGTCCACGGGTTAGGGGAGCGGAGACCCAGTACTTC. The J gene is TRBJ2-5, the V gene TRBV19; D might be TRBD1 or TRBD2, each matching 5 bases. V was trimmed by 5 bases and J by 5 bases, leaving 18 bases between them. This CDR3 contains 15 residues. Germline lookup yields CDR1 LNHDA and CDR2 SQIVND (reference sequence).

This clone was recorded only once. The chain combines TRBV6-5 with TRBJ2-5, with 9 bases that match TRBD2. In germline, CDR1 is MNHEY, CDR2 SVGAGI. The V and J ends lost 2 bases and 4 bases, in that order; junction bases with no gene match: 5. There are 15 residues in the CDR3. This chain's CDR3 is CASSYGLAGIETQYF. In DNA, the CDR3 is TGTGCCAGCAGTTACGGGCTAGCGGGAATAGAGACCCAGTACTTC.

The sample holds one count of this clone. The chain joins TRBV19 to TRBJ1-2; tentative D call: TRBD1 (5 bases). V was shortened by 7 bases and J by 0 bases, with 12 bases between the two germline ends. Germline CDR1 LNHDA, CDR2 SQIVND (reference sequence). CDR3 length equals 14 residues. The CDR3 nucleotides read TGTGCCAGTATTACAGGTGGGGCTAACTATGGCTACACCTTC. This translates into CASITGGANYGYTF.

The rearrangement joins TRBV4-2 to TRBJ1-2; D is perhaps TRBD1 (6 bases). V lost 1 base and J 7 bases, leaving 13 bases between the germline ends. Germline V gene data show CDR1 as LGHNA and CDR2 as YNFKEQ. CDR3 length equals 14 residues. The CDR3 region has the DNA TGTGCCAGCAGCCAAGTAGATGGGGGGGCTGGCTACACCTTC. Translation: CASSQVDGGAGYTF.

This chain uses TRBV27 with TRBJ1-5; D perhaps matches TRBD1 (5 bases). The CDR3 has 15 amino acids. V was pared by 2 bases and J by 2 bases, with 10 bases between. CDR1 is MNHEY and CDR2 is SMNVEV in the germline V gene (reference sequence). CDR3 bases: TGTGCCAGCAGTTTAGAGGGGTTGGGCAATCAGCCCCAGCATTTT. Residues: CASSLEGLGNQPQHF.

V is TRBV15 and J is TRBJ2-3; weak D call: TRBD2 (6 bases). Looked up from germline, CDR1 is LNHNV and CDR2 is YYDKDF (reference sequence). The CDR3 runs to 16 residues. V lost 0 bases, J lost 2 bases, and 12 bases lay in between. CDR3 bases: TGTGCCACCAGCAGAGATCGGGGCGGGGTCACAGATACGCAGTATTTT. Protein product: CATSRDRGGVTDTQYF.

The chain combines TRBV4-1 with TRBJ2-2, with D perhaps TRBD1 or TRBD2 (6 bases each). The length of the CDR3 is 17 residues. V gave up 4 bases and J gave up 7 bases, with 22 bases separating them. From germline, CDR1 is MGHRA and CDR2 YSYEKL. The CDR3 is CASSPGARAKGDGELFF. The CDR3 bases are TGCGCCAGCAGCCCGGGGGCTCGCGCGAAAGGGGACGGGGAGCTGTTTTTT.

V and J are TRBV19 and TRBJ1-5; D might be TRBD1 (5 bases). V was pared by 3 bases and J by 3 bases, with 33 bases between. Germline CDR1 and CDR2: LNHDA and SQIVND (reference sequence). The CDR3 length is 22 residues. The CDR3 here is CASSIPRLGQGRQYPHNQPQHF. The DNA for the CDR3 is TGTGCCAGTAGTATCCCTCGCCTCGGACAAGGGCGCCAGTATCCCCACAATCAGCCCCAGCATTTT. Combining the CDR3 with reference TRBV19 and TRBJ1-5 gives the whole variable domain DGGITQSPKYLFRKEGQNVTLSCEQNLNHDAMYWYRQDPGQGLRLIYYSQIVNDFQKGDIAEGYSVSREKKESFPLTVTSAQKNPTAFYLCASSIPRLGQGRQYPHNQPQHFGDGTRLSIL.

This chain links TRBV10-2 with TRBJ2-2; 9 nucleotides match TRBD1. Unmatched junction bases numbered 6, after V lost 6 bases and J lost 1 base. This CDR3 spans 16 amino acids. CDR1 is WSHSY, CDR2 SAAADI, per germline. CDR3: CASRDRGLRNTGELFF. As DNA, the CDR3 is TGCGCCAGCAGGGACAGGGGCCTCAGGAACACCGGGGAGCTGTTTTTT.

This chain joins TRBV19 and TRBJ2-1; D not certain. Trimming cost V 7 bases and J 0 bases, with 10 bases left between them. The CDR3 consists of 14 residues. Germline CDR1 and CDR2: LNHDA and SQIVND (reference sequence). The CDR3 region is CASMDGPSYNEQFF. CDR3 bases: TGTGCCAGTATGGACGGACCCTCCTACAATGAGCAGTTCTTC.

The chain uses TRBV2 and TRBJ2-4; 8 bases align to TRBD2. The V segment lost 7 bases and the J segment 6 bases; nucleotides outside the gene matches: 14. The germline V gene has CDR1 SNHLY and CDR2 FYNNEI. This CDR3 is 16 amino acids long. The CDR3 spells CASTRSGGGTSNIQYF. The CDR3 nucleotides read TGTGCCAGCACTCGTTCGGGAGGGGGTACCTCAAACATTCAGTACTTC.